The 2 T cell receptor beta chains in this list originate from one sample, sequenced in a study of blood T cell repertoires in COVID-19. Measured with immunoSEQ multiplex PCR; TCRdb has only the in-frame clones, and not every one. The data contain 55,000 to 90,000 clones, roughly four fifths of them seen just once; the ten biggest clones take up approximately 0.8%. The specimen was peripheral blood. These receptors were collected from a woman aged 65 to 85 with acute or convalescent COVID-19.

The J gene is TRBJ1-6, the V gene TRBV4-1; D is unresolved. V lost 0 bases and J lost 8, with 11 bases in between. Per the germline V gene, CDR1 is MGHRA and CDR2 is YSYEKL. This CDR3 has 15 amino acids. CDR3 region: CASSQDLGTYSPLHF. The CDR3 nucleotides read TGCGCCAGCAGCCAAGATCTGGGCACGTATTCACCCCTCCACTTT.

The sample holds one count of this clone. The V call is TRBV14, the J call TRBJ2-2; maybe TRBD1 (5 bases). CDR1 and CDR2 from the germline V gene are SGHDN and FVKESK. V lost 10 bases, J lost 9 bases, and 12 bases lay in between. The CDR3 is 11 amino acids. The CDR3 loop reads CATTGTRELFF. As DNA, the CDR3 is TGTGCCACTACAGGAACCAGGGAGCTGTTTTTT. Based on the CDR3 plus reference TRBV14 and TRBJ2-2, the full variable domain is EAGVTQFPSHSVIEKGQTVTLRCDPISGHDNLYWYRRVMGKEIKFLLHFVKESKQDESGMPNNRFLAERTGGTYSTLKVQPAELEDSGVYFCATTGTRELFFGEGSRLTVL.